This section outlines one TCR beta chain sequence together with its context. The data originate from a study of blood T cell repertoires in COVID-19. Whole-study context: Whether acute or convalescent, the COVID-19 samples came from the United States, Italy and Spain. PBMCs, B-cell-depleted T cells, or T cells were the source of the cDNA or gDNA that made up the material.

Per the study methods: Nucleated cell counts were estimated from reference gene primer amplification. TCRdb's table, derived via immunoSEQ multiplex PCR, lists solely in-frame clones and lacks some. V, J and clone size are those of that table, while D and trimming were read from the DNA. The top ten clones hold over 10% of a sample with about 220,000 clones, 80% of them seen once. Sample: peripheral blood. The clonotype originates from a human donor in a cohort sampled during active COVID-19.

The CDR3 loop is CACGQDAYGYTF. CDR3 nucleotides: TGTGCCTGCGGACAGGATGCCTATGGCTACACCTTC. J is TRBJ1-2 and V is TRBV30, with 7 positions matching TRBD1. The J segment lost 4 bases and the V segment lost 6 bases, leaving 5 bases of the junction unmatched. The CDR3 has 12 residues. CDR1 is GTSNPN, CDR2 SVGIG, per germline (reference sequence). The variable domain in full, with the rest retrieved from reference TRBV30 and TRBJ1-2, is SQTIHQWPATLVQPVGSPLSLECTVEGTSNPNLYWYRQAAGRGLQLLFYSVGIGQISSEVPQNLSASRPQDRQFILSSKKLLLSDSGFYLCACGQDAYGYTFGSGTRLTVV.